This TCR beta chain was sequenced in a study of T-cell memory formation after mild COVID-19. TCRdb reprocessed the 5' RACE reads via MiXCR and lists one record per CDR3 protein. The table lists a few hundred thousand distinct CDR3 sequences, about a sixth of them singletons. V was trimmed by 4 bases and J by 1 base, leaving 11 bases between them. The CDR3 runs 14 residues. Per germline, CDR1 SGHRS and CDR2 YFSETQ. The TCR comes from a man aged 18 to 35 who had mild COVID-19 (a few samples of this study predate the infection). Cell type and time point are not known. Sequenced sample: PBMCs or a T cell subset sorted from them (not recorded which). The V gene is TRBV5-1, the J gene TRBJ1-1, with D possibly being TRBD1 (5 bases). CDR3 protein: CASSPETENTEAFF. The CDR3, as DNA: TGCGCCAGCAGCCCAGAGACAGAGAACACTGAAGCTTTCTTT.